These 22 T cell receptor beta chains were all obtained from the same sample, sequenced in a study of T-cell memory formation after mild COVID-19. TCRdb called the 5' RACE reads again in MiXCR, with one record for every CDR3 protein. The sample yields 450,000 or so distinct CDR3 sequences, around 27% seen once. Sequencing input: PBMCs or a T cell subset sorted from them (not recorded which). The receptors were sampled from an adult woman who had mild COVID-19 (a few samples of this study predate the infection). Cell type and time point are not known.

This clonotype was found a few times. The J gene is TRBJ2-5, the V gene TRBV3-1; 8 bases map to TRBD1. Germline assignment: CDR1 LGHDT and CDR2 YNNKEL (reference sequence). V was clipped by 0 bases and J by 4 bases; unmatched bases: 7. This CDR3 region has 16 residues. The CDR3 DNA reads as TGTGCCAGCAGCCAAGAACGGGACAGGAAGGGAGAGACCCAGTACTTC. Protein: CASSQERDRKGETQYF.

This clonotype was seen more than once but under ten times. The junction does not match germline at one end; this may be a read error. The chain joins TRBV19 to TRBJ2-6; D is undetermined. In germline, CDR1 is LNHDA, CDR2 SQIVND (reference sequence). This CDR3 is 13 amino acids long. The CDR3 nucleotides read TGTGCCAGCTCGCGCTCTGCGGCCAACGTCCTGACTTTC. It specifies CASSRSAANVLTF.

V gene TRBV6-2 or TRBV6-3 combines with J gene TRBJ1-5; D is uncertain. Trimming left V 2 bases short and J 3 bases short, with 14 bases between. Germline V gene sequence: CDR1 MNHEY, CDR2 SVGEGT. This CDR3 is 16 amino acids long. In nucleotides, the CDR3 is TGTGCCAGCAGTTACGACGACATGCGGCTCAATCAGCCCCAGCATTTT. Residues: CASSYDDMRLNQPQHF.

The chain uses TRBV29-1 and TRBJ1-2; 10 bases fit TRBD1. V shed 7 bases, J shed 8 bases, and the junction held 13 bases outside the gene matches. This CDR3 is built from 14 residues. Germline loops: CDR1 SQVTM, CDR2 ANQGSEA. The CDR3 DNA sequence: TGCAGCGGGGCCCCGACAGGGGGCGGGAGAGGCTACACCTTC. Amino acid sequence: CSGAPTGGGRGYTF.

This clonotype was seen more than once but under ten times. V is TRBV12-3 or TRBV12-4 and J is TRBJ1-4; D remains ambiguous. The V gene lost 8 bases and the J gene lost 0 bases, with 10 bases spanning the gap. CDR3 length equals 14 residues. The CDR3 coding sequence is TGTGCCAGCGCATGGTCGGCAACTAATGAAAAACTGTTTTTT. This sequence encodes CASAWSATNEKLFF.

This clonotype was seen only a few times. This chain uses TRBV6-5 with TRBJ1-1; 9 nucleotides agree with TRBD1. Trimming removed 2 bases from V and 9 bases from J; junction bases left unmatched: 7. The CDR3 has 14 amino acids. CDR1 and CDR2 (germline): MNHEY, SVGAGI. CDR3 nucleotides: TGTGCCAGCAGTTACCGACAGGGGGATAGCCAAGCTTTCTTT. It yields the protein CASSYRQGDSQAFF.

The V gene is TRBV29-1, the J gene TRBJ2-4, with TRBD2 as a possible D gene (7 bases). The CDR3 sequence is 13 residues long. The V gene lost 4 bases and the J gene lost 7 bases, with 14 bases spanning the gap. CDR1 and CDR2 from the germline V gene are SQVTM and ANQGSEA. CDR3 amino acids: CSVVEGGDNIQYF. CDR3 nucleotides: TGCAGCGTTGTTGAGGGGGGGGATAACATTCAGTACTTC.

This chain connects TRBV19 to TRBJ1-5; tentatively, D is TRBD1 (6 bases). V was clipped by 0 bases and J by 3 bases, with 9 bases between them. Germline-derived CDR1 and CDR2 are LNHDA and SQIVND (reference sequence). The CDR3 runs 15 residues. The CDR3 here is CASSIEQGLNQPQHF. Written as DNA, the CDR3 is TGTGCCAGTAGTATAGAACAGGGCCTCAATCAGCCCCAGCATTTT. Combining the CDR3 with reference TRBV19 and TRBJ1-5 gives the whole variable domain DGGITQSPKYLFRKEGQNVTLSCEQNLNHDAMYWYRQDPGQGLRLIYYSQIVNDFQKGDIAEGYSVSREKKESFPLTVTSAQKNPTAFYLCASSIEQGLNQPQHFGDGTRLSIL.

This clonotype was observed at least ten times. The chain links TRBV7-6 to TRBJ2-3; 7 nucleotides agree with TRBD2. The CDR3 length is 15 residues. The V gene's germline CDR1 is SGHVS and CDR2 FNYEAQ. Trimming took 2 bases from V and 2 from J; bases not matched to a gene: 4. The CDR3 sequence: CASSLTSVDTDTQYF. CDR3 bases: TGTGCCAGCAGCTTAACTAGCGTGGACACAGATACGCAGTATTTT.

This chain connects TRBV10-3 to TRBJ1-4; the D is unclear. Germline V gene lookup returns CDR1 ENHRY and CDR2 SYGVKD. This CDR3 region has 12 residues. V lost 0 bases, J lost 11 bases, and 7 bases lay in between. CDR3 sequence: CAISESTGKLFF. The CDR3 region has the DNA TGTGCCATCAGTGAGTCGACGGGTAAACTGTTTTTT.

The chain carries TRBV7-9 and TRBJ2-6; maybe TRBD2 (5 bases). CDR3 length: 17 amino acids. Germline values: CDR1 SEHNR, CDR2 FQNEAQ (reference sequence). V was shortened by 11 bases and J by 1 base, with 21 bases between the two germline ends. Written as DNA, the CDR3 is TGTGCCCGCGGGTCATTGCAGTATCCATCTGGGGCCAACGTCCTGACTTTC. Translating it yields CARGSLQYPSGANVLTF.

This clonotype was found a few times. The genes are TRBV7-6 and TRBJ1-1; unclear D gene. In germline, CDR1 is SGHVS, CDR2 FNYEAQ. The CDR3 runs 14 residues. The V end lost 4 bases, the J end lost 1 base, and 10 bases lay between the germline ends. The CDR3 sequence is CASSSTTGNTEAFF. The DNA of the CDR3 is TGTGCCAGCAGCTCGACTACCGGGAACACTGAAGCTTTCTTT.

This clonotype appeared a few times. V usage is TRBV6-2 or TRBV6-3 and J usage is TRBJ2-1; D is perhaps TRBD1 (6 bases). This CDR3 is built from 13 residues. The germline V and J ends were trimmed by 5 bases and 7 bases, with 12 bases remaining between them. The germline gives CDR1 MNHEY, CDR2 SVGEGT. The CDR3 reads CASSGATGNEQFF. DNA of the CDR3: TGTGCCAGCAGTGGGGCCACAGGGAATGAGCAGTTCTTC.

This clonotype has only a few counts. CDR3 loop: CASRGAHEQYF. Written as DNA, the CDR3 is TGTGCCTCCCGTGGGGCGCACGAGCAGTACTTC. The gene calls are TRBV6-1 and TRBJ2-7; tentative D call: TRBD1 (5 bases). V gave up 11 bases and J gave up 5 bases, with 13 bases separating them. Germline assignment: CDR1 MNHNS and CDR2 SASEGT. The CDR3 is made up of 11 amino acids.

Of note for this clonotype: The junction differs from germline at one of its ends, possibly a read error. This CDR3 reads CSARSSSMSFNEQFF. CDR3 DNA: TGCAGTGCTAGATCATCTAGCATGTCCTTCAATGAGCAGTTCTTC. This rearrangement joins TRBV20-1 to TRBJ2-1; perhaps TRBD2 as D (5 bases). Germline V gene lookup returns CDR1 DFQATT and CDR2 SNEGSKA (reference sequence). The CDR3 loop spans 15 amino acids.

This clonotype occurred a few times. This chain joins TRBV9 and TRBJ2-5, with 10 positions matching TRBD2. Germline CDR1 and CDR2: SGDLS and YYNGEE. The trim removed 4 bases at V and 5 bases at J, leaving 8 bases unmatched. This CDR3 region has 15 residues. The CDR3: CASSQGAGGRETQYF. CDR3 coding DNA: TGTGCCAGCAGCCAAGGAGCGGGGGGGCGGGAGACCCAGTACTTC.

The chain combines TRBV9 with TRBJ2-1; 8 bases are a match to TRBD2. CDR3 size: 15 residues. The V and J ends lost 4 bases and 9 bases, in that order; junction bases with no gene match: 12. Germline V CDR1 and CDR2: SGDLS, YYNGEE. The DNA of the CDR3 is TGTGCCAGCAGCTCGCGGGGGGCGGCTGCGGTTGAGCAGTTCTTC. This gives the protein CASSSRGAAAVEQFF.

The chain joins TRBV24-1 to TRBJ2-7, with 9 bases lining up with TRBD1. Per the germline V gene, CDR1 is KGHDR and CDR2 is SFDVKD. J gave up 5 bases and V 2 bases, and 6 bases lay outside the gene matches. The CDR3 is 15 residues long. In DNA form, the CDR3 reads TGTGCCACCAGTGATTCTCCGGGACAGGGAAACGAGCAGTACTTC. This sequence encodes CATSDSPGQGNEQYF.

This rearrangement joins TRBV5-4 to TRBJ2-7; possible D gene TRBD2, 5 bases. V lost 1 base and J lost 2, with 16 bases in between. The CDR3 runs 16 residues. Looked up from germline, CDR1 is SGHNT and CDR2 is YYREEE (reference sequence). The DNA of the CDR3 is TGTGCCAGCAGCTTGTTCTGGCCCTCCGGGGCCTACGAGCAGTACTTC. Protein product: CASSLFWPSGAYEQYF.

The chain has TRBV11-2 and TRBJ1-1; no clear D gene. Germline CDR1 SGHAT, CDR2 FQNNGV. This CDR3 is 14 amino acids long. Trimming pared 5 bases from V and 5 bases from J, leaving 15 bases between. CDR3 loop: CASSLGFQRTEAFF. Written as DNA, the CDR3 is TGTGCCAGCAGCCTGGGATTTCAGAGGACTGAAGCTTTCTTT.

This chain connects TRBV7-8 to TRBJ2-2; D unclear. Germline V gene sequence: CDR1 SGHVS, CDR2 FQNEAQ. Trimming took off 2 bases at V and 1 base at J, with 11 bases between the two ends. CDR3 length: 16 amino acids. The CDR3 DNA sequence: TGTGCCAGCAGCTTATTCAACGGGTTGAACACCGGGGAGCTGTTTTTT. Its translation is CASSLFNGLNTGELFF. The whole variable domain, remainder taken from reference TRBV7-8 and TRBJ2-2, is GAGVSQSPRYKVAKRGQDVALRCDPISGHVSLFWYQQALGQGPEFLTYFQNEAQLDKSGLPSDRFFAERPEGSVSTLKIQRTQQEDSAVYLCASSLFNGLNTGELFFGEGSRLTVL.

This clonotype was picked up a small number of times. V gene TRBV7-2 combines with J gene TRBJ2-5; maybe TRBD2 (5 bases). V was trimmed by 5 bases and J by 4 bases, leaving 11 bases between them. The CDR3 runs 13 residues. Germline CDR1 and CDR2: SGHTA and FQGNSA. The CDR3 nucleotides are TGTGCCAGCAGCCGACTACCCGGAGAGACCCAGTACTTC. It yields the protein CASSRLPGETQYF.